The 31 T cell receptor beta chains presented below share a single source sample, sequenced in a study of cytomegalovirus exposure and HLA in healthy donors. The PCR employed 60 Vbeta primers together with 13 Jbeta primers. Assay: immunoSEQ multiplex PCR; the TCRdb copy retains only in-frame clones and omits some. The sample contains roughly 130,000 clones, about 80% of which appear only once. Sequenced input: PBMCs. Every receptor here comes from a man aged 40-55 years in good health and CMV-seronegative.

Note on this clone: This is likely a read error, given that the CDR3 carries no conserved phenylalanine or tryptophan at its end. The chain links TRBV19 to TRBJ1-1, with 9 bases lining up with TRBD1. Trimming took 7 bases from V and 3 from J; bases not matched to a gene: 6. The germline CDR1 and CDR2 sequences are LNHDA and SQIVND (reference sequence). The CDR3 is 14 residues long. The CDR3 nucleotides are TGTGCCAGTAAAAAGGGACAGGGAGACACTGAAGCTTTCGTT. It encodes CASKKGQGDTEAFV.

As DNA, the CDR3 is TGCGCCAGCAGTCTAGCAGGGGGTGGTGAAAAACTGTTTTTT. Amino acids: CASSLAGGGEKLFF. This chain links TRBV23-1 with TRBJ1-4, with 7 bases matching TRBD1. TRBV23-1 has ORF status, its function being uncertain. The CDR3 is 14 amino acids. J gave up 7 bases and V 4 bases, and 6 bases lay outside the gene matches.

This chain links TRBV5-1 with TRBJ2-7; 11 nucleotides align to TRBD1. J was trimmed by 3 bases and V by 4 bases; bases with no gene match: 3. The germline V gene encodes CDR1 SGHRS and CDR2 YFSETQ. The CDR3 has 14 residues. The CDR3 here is CASSPGTGGYEQYF. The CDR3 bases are TGCGCCAGCAGCCCGGGGACAGGGGGCTACGAGCAGTACTTC.

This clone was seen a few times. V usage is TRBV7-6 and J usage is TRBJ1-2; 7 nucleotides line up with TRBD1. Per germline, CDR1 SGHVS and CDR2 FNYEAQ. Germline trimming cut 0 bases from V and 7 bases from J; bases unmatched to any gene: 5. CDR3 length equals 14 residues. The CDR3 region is CASSLAEGAGGYTF. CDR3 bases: TGTGCCAGCAGCTTAGCCGAGGGGGCCGGTGGCTACACCTTC.

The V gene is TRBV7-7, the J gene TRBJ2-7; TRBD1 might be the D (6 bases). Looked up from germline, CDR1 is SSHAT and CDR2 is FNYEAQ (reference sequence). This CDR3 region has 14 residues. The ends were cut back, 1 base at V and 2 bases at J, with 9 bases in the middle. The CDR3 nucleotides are TGTGCCAGCAGCTTAGGGGCAGGGGCCTACGAGCAGTACTTC. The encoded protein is CASSLGAGAYEQYF.

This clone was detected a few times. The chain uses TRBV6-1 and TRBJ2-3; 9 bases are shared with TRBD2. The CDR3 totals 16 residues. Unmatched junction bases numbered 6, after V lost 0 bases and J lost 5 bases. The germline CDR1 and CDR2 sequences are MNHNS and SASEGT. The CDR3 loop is CASSEAPSGVVDTQYF. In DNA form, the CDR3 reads TGTGCCAGCAGTGAAGCGCCTAGCGGGGTGGTAGATACGCAGTATTTT.

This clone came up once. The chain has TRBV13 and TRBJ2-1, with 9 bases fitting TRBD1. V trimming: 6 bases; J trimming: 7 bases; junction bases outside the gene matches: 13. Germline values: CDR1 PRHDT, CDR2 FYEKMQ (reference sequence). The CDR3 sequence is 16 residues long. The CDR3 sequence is CASRRTGTGIDNEQFF. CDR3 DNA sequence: TGTGCCAGCAGGCGGACCGGGACAGGGATTGATAATGAGCAGTTCTTC.

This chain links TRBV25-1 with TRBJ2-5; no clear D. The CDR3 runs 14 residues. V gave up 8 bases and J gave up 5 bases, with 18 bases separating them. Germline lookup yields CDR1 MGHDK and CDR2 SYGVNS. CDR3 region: CASASAGPMETQYF. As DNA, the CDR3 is TGTGCCAGCGCATCTGCAGGTCCTATGGAGACCCAGTACTTC.

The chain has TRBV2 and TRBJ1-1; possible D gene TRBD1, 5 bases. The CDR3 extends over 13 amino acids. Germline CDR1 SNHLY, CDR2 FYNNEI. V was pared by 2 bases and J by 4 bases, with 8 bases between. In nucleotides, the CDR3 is TGTGCCAGCAGTGAACGGGGACTCACTGAAGCTTTCTTT. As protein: CASSERGLTEAFF.

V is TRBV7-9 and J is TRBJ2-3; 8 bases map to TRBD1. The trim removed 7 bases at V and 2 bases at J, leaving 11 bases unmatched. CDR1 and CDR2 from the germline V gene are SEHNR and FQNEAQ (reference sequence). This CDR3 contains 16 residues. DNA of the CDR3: TGTGCCAGCACCCGAGGACAGGGAAGTAACACAGATACGCAGTATTTT. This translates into CASTRGQGSNTDTQYF.

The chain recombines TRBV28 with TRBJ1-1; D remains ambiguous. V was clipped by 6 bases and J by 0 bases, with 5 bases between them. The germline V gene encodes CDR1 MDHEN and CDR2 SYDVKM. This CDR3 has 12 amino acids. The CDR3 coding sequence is TGTGCCAGCAGCCTACTGAACACTGAAGCTTTCTTT. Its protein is CASSLLNTEAFF. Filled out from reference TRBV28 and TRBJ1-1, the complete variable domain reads DVKVTQSSRYLVKRTGEKVFLECVQDMDHENMFWYRQDPGLGLRLIYFSYDVKMKEKGDIPEGYSVSREKKERFSLILESASTNQTSMYLCASSLLNTEAFFGQGTRLTVV.

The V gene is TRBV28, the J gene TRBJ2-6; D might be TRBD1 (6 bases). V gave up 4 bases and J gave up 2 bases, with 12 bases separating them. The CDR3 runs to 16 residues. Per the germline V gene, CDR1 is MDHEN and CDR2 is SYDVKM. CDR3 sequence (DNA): TGTGCCAGCAGTTCCACAGGGCTCCCTGGGGCCAACGTCCTGACTTTC. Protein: CASSSTGLPGANVLTF.

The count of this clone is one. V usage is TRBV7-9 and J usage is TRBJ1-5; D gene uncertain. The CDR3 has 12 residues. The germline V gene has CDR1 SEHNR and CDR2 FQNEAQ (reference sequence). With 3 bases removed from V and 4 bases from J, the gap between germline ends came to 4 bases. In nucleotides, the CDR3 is TGTGCCAGCAGCTTCGGGAATCAGCCCCAGCATTTT. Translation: CASSFGNQPQHF. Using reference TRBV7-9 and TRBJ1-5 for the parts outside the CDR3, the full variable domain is DTGVSQNPRHKITKRGQNVTFRCDPISEHNRLYWYRQTLGQGPEFLTYFQNEAQLEKSRLLSDRFSAERPKGSFSTLEIQRTEQGDSAMYLCASSFGNQPQHFGDGTRLSIL.

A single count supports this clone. CDR3 DNA: TGTGCCAGTAGTATAGATCGATGGGGCAGACCTCTGGATAACACCATATATTTT. The encoded protein is CASSIDRWGRPLDNTIYF. This rearrangement joins TRBV19 to TRBJ1-3, with D tentatively TRBD1 (5 bases). The germline V gene has CDR1 LNHDA and CDR2 SQIVND (reference sequence). This CDR3 spans 18 amino acids. The germline V and J ends were trimmed by 0 bases and 7 bases, with 22 bases remaining between them. Drawing the rest from reference TRBV19 and TRBJ1-3, the complete variable domain is DGGITQSPKYLFRKEGQNVTLSCEQNLNHDAMYWYRQDPGQGLRLIYYSQIVNDFQKGDIAEGYSVSREKKESFPLTVTSAQKNPTAFYLCASSIDRWGRPLDNTIYFGEGSWLTVV.

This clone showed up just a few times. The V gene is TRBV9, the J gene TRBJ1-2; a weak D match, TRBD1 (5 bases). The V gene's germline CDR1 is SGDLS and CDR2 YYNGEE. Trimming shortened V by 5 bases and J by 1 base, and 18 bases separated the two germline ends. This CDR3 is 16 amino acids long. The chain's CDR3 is CASRPGGSGSNYGYTF. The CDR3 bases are TGTGCCAGCAGACCAGGAGGGTCAGGGAGTAACTATGGCTACACCTTC.

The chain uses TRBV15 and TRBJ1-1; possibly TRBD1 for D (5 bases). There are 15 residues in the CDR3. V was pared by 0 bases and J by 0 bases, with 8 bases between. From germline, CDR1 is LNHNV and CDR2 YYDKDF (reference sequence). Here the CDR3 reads CATSRDRGVNTEAFF. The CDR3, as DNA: TGTGCCACCAGCAGAGATCGGGGGGTGAACACTGAAGCTTTCTTT.

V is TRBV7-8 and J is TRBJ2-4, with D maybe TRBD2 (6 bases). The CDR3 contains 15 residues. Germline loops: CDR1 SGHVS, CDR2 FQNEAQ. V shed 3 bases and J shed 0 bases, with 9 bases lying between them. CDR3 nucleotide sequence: TGTGCCAGCAGCTTGGAGGGACTAGCCAAAAACATTCAGTACTTC. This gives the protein CASSLEGLAKNIQYF.

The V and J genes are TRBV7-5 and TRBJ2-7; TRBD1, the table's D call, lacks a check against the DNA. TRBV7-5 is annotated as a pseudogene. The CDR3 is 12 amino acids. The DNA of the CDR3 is TGTGTCAGAAGCTACAGGGGGCACGAGCAGTACTTC. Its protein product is CVRSYRGHEQYF.

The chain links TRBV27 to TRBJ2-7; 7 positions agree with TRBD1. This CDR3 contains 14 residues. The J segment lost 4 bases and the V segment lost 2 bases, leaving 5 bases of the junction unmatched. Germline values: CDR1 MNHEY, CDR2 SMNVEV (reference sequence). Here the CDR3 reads CASSLPGQNYEQYF. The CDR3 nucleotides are TGTGCCAGCAGTTTACCGGGACAGAATTACGAGCAGTACTTC.

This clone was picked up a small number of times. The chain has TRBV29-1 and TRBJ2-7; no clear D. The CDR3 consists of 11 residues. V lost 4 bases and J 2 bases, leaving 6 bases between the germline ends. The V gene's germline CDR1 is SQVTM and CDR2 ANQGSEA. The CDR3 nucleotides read TGCAGCGTTGCCTCCCCCTACGAGCAGTACTTC. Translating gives CSVASPYEQYF.

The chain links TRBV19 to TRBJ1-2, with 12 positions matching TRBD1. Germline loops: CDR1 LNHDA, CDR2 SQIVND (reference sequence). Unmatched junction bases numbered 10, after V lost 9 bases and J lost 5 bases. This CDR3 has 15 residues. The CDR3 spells CASTLGGQGAYGYTF. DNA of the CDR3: TGTGCCAGCACTCTTGGGGGACAGGGGGCTTATGGCTACACCTTC.

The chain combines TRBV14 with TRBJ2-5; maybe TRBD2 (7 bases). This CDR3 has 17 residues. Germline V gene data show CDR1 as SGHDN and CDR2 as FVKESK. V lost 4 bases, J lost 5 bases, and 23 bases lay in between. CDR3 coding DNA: TGTGCCAGCAGCCCCCCCCTACTAAGGGGGGGCCCCGAGACCCAGTACTTC. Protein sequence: CASSPPLLRGGPETQYF.

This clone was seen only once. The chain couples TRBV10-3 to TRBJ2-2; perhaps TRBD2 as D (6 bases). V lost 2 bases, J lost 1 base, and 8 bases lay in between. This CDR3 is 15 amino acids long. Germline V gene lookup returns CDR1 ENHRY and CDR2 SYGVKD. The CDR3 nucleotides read TGTGCCATCAGTGAGCGGGGGATGAACACCGGGGAGCTGTTTTTT. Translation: CAISERGMNTGELFF.

This CDR3 reads CASSVSTGGGYTF. In DNA, the CDR3 is TGTGCCAGCAGTGTGTCGACAGGGGGTGGCTACACCTTC. This rearrangement joins TRBV2 to TRBJ1-2; 9 bases match TRBD1. There are 13 residues in the CDR3. The V gene end was trimmed by 4 bases and the J gene end by 7 bases; junction bases not matched to a gene: 4. Germline loops: CDR1 SNHLY, CDR2 FYNNEI. The whole variable domain, filled in from reference TRBV2 and TRBJ1-2, reads EPEVTQTPSHQVTQMGQEVILRCVPISNHLYFYWYRQILGQKVEFLVSFYNNEISEKSEIFDDQFSVERPDGSNFTLKIRSTKLEDSAMYFCASSVSTGGGYTFGSGTRLTVV.

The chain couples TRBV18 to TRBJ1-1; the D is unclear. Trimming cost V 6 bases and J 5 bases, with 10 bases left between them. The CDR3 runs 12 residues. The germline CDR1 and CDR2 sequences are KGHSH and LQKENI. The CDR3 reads CASSLQLTEAFF. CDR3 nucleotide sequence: TGTGCCAGCTCGTTACAGCTAACTGAAGCTTTCTTT.

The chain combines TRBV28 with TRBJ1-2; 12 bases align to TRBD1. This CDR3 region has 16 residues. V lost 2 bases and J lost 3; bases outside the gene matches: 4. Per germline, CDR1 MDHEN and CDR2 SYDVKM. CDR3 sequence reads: CASSLVGTGGDYGYTF. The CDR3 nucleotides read TGTGCCAGCAGTTTAGTCGGGACAGGGGGCGACTATGGCTACACCTTC.

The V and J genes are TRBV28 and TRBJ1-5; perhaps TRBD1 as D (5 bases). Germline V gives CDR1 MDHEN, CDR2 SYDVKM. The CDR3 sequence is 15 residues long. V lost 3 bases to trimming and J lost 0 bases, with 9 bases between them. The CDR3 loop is CASSLGGVSNQPQHF. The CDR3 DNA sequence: TGTGCCAGCAGTTTGGGGGGGGTTAGCAATCAGCCCCAGCATTTT. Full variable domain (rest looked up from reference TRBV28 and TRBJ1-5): DVKVTQSSRYLVKRTGEKVFLECVQDMDHENMFWYRQDPGLGLRLIYFSYDVKMKEKGDIPEGYSVSREKKERFSLILESASTNQTSMYLCASSLGGVSNQPQHFGDGTRLSIL.

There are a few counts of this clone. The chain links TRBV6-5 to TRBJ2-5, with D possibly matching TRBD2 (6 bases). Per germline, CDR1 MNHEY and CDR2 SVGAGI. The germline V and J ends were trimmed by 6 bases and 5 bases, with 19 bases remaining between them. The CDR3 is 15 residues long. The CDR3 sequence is CASSRVQGGGETQYF. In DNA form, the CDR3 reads TGTGCCAGCAGCCGAGTCCAGGGAGGCGGGGAGACCCAGTACTTC.

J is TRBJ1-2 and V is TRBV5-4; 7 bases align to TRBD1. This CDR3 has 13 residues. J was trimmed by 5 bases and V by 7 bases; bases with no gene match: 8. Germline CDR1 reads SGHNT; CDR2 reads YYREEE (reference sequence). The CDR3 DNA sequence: TGTGCCAGCGGCCTTCGACAGGGTTATGGCTACACCTTC. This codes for CASGLRQGYGYTF.

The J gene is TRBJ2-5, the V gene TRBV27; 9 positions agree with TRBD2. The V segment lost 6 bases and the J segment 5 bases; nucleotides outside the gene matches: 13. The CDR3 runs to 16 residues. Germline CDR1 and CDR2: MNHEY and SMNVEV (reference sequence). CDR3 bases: TGTGCCAGCAGCCCCAGGGGTAGCGGGAGTAGTGAGACCCAGTACTTC. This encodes CASSPRGSGSSETQYF.

In nucleotides, the CDR3 is TGTGCCAGTAGTACCTCGGGACTAGCGGGAGGCACAGATACGCAGTATTTT. Its translation is CASSTSGLAGGTDTQYF. V is TRBV19 and J is TRBJ2-3; 14 bases match TRBD2. This CDR3 spans 17 amino acids. Trimming removed 4 bases from V and 1 base from J; junction bases left unmatched: 4. From germline, CDR1 is LNHDA and CDR2 SQIVND (reference sequence).